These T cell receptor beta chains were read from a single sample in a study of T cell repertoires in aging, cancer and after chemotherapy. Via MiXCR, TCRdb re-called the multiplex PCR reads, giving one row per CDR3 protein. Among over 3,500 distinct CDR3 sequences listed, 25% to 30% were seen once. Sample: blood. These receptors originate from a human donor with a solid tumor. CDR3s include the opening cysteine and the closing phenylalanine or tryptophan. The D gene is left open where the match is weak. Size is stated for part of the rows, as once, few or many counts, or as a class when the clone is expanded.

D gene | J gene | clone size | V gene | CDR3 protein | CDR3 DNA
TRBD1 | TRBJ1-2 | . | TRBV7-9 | CASSFSTGTGYSQGYTF | TGTGCCAGCAGCTTTTCCACCGGGACAGGGTATTCGCAAGGCTACACCTTC
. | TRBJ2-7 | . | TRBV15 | CATSRDNSYEQYF | TGTGCCACCAGCAGAGATAATAGCTACGAGCAGTACTTC
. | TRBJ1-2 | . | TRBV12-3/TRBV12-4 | CASSLGGANYGYTF | TGTGCCAGCAGTTTGGGCGGGGCCAACTATGGCTACACCTTC
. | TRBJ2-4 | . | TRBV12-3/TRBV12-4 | CASSFGQFQYF | TGTGCCAGCAGTTTCGGACAGTTTCAGTACTTC
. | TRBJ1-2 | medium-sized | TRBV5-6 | CASSSDIFGYTF | TGTGCCAGCAGCTCTGACATATTTGGCTACACCTTC
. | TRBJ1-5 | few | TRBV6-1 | CASSQTGSNQPQHF | TGTGCCAGCAGTCAGACCGGAAGCAATCAGCCCCAGCATTTT
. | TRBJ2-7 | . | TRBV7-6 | CASSPFSPSYEQYF | TGTGCCAGCAGCCCCTTCTCGCCTTCCTACGAGCAGTACTTC
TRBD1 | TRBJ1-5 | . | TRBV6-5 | CASSEARTGFQPQHF | TGTGCCAGCAGTGAAGCCAGGACAGGGTTTCAGCCCCAGCATTTT
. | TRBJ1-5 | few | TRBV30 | CAWSVRGGQPQHF | TGTGCCTGGAGTGTACGGGGAGGTCAGCCCCAGCATTTT
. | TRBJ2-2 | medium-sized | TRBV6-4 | CASSDSGTGELFF | TGTGCCAGCAGTGACTCAGGCACCGGGGAGCTGTTTTTT
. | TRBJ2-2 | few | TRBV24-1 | CATSDFRRGSTGELFF | TGTGCCACCAGTGATTTCCGGCGGGGAAGCACCGGGGAGCTGTTTTTT
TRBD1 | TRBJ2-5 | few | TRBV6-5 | CASSYRGQGSGETQYF | TGTGCCAGCAGTTACAGGGGACAGGGGTCGGGAGAGACCCAGTACTTC
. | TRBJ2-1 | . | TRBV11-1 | CASSLGTVYEQFF | TGTGCCAGCAGCTTAGGGACAGTCTATGAGCAGTTCTTC
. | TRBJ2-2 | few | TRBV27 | CASSFREDGELFF | TGTGCCAGCAGTTTCAGGGAGGACGGGGAGCTGTTTTTT
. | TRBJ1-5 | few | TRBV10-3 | CAISKEDSYQPQHF | TGTGCCATCAGCAAAGAGGACAGTTATCAGCCCCAGCATTTT
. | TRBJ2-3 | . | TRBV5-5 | CASSLGVFTGTDTQYF | TGTGCCAGCAGCTTGGGAGTCTTCACCGGCACAGATACGCAGTATTTT
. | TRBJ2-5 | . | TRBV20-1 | CSARGERETQYF | TGCAGTGCTAGAGGGGAACGGGAGACCCAGTACTTC
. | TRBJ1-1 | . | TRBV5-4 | CASSSQGPLNTEAFF | TGTGCCAGCAGCTCCCAGGGGCCCCTGAACACTGAAGCTTTCTTT
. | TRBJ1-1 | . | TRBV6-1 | CASSVGRDTEAFF | TGTGCCAGCAGTGTAGGGAGGGACACTGAAGCTTTCTTT